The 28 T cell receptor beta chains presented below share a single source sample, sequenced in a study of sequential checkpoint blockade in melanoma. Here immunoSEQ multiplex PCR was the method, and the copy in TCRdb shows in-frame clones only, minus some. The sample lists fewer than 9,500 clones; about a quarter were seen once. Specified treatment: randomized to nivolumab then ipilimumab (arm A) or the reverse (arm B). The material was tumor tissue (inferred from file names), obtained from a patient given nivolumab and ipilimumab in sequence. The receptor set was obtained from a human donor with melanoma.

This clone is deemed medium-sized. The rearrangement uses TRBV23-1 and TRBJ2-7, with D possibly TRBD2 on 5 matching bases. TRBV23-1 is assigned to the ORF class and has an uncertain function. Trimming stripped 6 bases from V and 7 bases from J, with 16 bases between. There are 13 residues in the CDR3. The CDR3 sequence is CASSLAPAGEQYV. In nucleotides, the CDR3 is TGCGCCAGCAGCTTGGCTCCGGCGGGTGAGCAGTACGTC.

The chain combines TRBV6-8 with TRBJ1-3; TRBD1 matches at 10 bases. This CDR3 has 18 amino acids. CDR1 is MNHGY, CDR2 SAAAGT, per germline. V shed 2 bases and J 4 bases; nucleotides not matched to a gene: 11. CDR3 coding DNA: TGTGCCAGCAGTTACGGGACAGGGGTCGGCCCGAGCGGAAACACCATATATTTT. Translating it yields CASSYGTGVGPSGNTIYF.

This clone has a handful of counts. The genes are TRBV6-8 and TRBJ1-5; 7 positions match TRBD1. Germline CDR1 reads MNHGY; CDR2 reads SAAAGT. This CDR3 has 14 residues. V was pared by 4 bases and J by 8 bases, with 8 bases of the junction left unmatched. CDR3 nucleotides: TGTGCCAGCAGTTTCTTGAGCCAGGGGGAGCCCCAGCATTTT. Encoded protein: CASSFLSQGEPQHF.

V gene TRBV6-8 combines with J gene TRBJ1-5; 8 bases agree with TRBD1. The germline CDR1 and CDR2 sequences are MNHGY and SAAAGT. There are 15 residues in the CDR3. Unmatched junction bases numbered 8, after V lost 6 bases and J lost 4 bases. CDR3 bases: TGTGCCAGCAGCATGGGACAGGTTGATAATCAGCCCCAGCATTTT. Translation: CASSMGQVDNQPQHF.

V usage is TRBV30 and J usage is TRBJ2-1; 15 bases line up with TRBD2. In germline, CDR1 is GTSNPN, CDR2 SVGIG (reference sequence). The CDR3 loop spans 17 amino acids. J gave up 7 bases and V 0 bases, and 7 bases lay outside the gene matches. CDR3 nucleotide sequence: TGTGCCTGGAGTGTAACGGGAGGACTAGCGGGAGGGAATGAGCAGTTCTTC. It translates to CAWSVTGGLAGGNEQFF.

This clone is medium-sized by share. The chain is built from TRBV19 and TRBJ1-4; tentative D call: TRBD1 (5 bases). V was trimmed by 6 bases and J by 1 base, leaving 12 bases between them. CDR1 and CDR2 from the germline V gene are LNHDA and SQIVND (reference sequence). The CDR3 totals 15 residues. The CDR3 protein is CASRGGRGTNEKLFF. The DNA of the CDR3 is TGTGCCAGTAGGGGCGGGAGGGGAACTAATGAAAAACTGTTTTTT.

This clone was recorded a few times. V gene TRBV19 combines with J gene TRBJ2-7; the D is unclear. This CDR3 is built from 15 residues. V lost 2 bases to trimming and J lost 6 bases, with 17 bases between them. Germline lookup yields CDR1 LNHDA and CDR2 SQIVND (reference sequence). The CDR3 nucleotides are TGTGCCAGTAGTATAACGGACCCTGGGGTTTCCGAGCAGTACGTC. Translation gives CASSITDPGVSEQYV.

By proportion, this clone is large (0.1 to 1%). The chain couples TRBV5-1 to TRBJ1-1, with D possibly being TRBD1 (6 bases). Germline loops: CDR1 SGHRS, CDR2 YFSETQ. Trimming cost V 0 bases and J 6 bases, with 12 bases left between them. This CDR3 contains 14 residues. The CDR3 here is CASSLESGASEAFF. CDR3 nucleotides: TGCGCCAGCAGCTTGGAGTCAGGGGCCTCTGAAGCTTTCTTT. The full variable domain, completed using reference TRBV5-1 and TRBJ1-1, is KAGVTQTPRYLIKTRGQQVTLSCSPISGHRSVSWYQQTPGQGLQFLFEYFSETQRNKGNFPGRFSGRQFSNSRSEMNVSTLELGDSALYLCASSLESGASEAFFGQGTRLTVV.

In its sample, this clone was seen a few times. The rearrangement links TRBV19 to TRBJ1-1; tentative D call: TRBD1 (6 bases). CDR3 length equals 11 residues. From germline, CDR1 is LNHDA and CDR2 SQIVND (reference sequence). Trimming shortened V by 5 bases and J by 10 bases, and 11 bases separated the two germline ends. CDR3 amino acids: CASSQAGVAFF. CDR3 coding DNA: TGTGCCAGTAGTCAAGCAGGGGTAGCTTTCTTT.

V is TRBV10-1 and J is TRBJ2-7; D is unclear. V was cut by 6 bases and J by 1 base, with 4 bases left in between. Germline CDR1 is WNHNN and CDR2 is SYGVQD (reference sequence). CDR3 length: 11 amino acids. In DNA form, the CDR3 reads TGCGCCAGCAGAGGATCCTACGAGCAGTACGTC. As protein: CASRGSYEQYV.

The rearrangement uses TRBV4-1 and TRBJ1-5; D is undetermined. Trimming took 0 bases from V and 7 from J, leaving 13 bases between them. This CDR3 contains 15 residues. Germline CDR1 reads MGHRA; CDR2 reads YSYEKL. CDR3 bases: TGCGCCAGCAGCCAAGATCGGGGAAAGAGGCAGCCCCAGCATTTT. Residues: CASSQDRGKRQPQHF.

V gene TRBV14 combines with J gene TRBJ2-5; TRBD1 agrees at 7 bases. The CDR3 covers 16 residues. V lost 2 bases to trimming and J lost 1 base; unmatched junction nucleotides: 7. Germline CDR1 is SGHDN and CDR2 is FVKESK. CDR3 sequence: CASSQPWAGGQETQYF. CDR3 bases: TGTGCCAGCAGCCAACCCTGGGCAGGGGGCCAAGAGACCCAGTACTTC.

CDR3 amino acids: CASSAGSSGNTIYF. CDR3 bases: TGTGCCAGCAGTGCGGGAAGCTCTGGAAACACCATATATTTT. The rearrangement uses TRBV9 and TRBJ1-3; D not resolved. Between the trimmed V and J ends, which lost 5 bases and 0 bases, there was a span of 9 bases. Per the germline V gene, CDR1 is SGDLS and CDR2 is YYNGEE. CDR3 length: 14 residues.

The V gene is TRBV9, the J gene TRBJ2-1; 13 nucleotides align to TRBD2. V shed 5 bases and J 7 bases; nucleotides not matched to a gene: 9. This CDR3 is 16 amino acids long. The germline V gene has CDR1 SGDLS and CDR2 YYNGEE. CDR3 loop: CASRGATSGRENEQFF. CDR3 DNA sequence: TGTGCCAGCAGGGGGGCTACTAGCGGGAGGGAAAATGAGCAGTTCTTC. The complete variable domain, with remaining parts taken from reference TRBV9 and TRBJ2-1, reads DSGVTQTPKHLITATGQRVTLRCSPRSGDLSVYWYQQSLDQGLQFLIQYYNGEERAKGNILERFSAQQFPDLHSELNLSSLELGDSALYFCASRGATSGRENEQFFGPGTRLTVL.

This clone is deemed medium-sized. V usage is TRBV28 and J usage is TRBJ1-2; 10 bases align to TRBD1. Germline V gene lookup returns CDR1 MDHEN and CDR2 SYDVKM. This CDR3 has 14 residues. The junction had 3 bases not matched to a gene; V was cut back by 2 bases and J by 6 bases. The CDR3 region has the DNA TGTGCCAGCAGTTTAAGCGGGACAGGGGATGGCTACACCTTC. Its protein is CASSLSGTGDGYTF.

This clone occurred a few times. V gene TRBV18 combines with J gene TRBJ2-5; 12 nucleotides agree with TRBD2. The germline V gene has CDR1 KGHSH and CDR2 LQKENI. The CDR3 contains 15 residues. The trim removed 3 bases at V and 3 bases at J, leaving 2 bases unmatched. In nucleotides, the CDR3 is TGTGCCAGCTCACCTTCTAGCGGGAGGGAAGAGACCCAGTACTTC. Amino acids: CASSPSSGREETQYF.

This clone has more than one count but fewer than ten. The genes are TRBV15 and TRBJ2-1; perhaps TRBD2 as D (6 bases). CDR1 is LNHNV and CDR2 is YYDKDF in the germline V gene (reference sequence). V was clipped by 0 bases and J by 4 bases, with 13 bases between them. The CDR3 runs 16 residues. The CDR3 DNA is TGTGCCACCAGCAGAGATCGGGCGGGGTCTTACAATGAGCAGTTCTTC. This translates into CATSRDRAGSYNEQFF.

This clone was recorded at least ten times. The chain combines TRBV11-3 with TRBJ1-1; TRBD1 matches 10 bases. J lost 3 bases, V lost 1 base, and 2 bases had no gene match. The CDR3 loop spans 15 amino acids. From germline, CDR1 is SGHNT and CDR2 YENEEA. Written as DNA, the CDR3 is TGTGCCAGCAGCTTAGTGGACAGGGGGTACACTGAAGCTTTCTTT. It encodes CASSLVDRGYTEAFF.

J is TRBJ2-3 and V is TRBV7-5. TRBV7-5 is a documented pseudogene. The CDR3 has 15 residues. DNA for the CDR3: TGTGCCAGCAGCCCTCGGTGGGGTGGCACAGATACGCAGTATTTT. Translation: CASSPRWGGTDTQYF.

CDR3 residues: CASSQVTSSGVAKNIQYF. CDR3 coding DNA: TGCGCCAGCAGCCAAGTGACTTCTAGCGGGGTAGCCAAAAACATTCAGTACTTC. The chain combines TRBV4-1 with TRBJ2-4; 9 positions match TRBD2. Germline V CDR1 and CDR2: MGHRA, YSYEKL. There are 18 residues in the CDR3. Trimming cost V 1 base and J 0 bases; bases outside gene matches: 7.

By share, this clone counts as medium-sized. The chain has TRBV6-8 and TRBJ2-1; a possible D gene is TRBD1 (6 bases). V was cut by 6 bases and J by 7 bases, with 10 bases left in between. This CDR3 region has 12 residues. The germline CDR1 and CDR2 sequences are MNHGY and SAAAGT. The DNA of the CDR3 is TGTGCCAGCAGACAGGGACCGAATGAGCAGTTCTTC. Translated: CASRQGPNEQFF.

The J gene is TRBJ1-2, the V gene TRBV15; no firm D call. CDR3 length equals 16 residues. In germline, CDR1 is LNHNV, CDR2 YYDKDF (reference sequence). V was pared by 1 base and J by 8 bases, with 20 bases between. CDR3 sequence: CATSRGRDLLRDGYTF. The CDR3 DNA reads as TGTGCCACCAGCAGAGGTCGGGATTTGCTTAGAGACGGCTACACCTTC.

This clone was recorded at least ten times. Here the CDR3 reads CASSFSSGNAGELFF. The DNA of the CDR3 is TGTGCCAGCAGCTTTTCTAGCGGGAATGCCGGGGAGCTGTTTTTT. The chain recombines TRBV11-3 with TRBJ2-2; 9 bases fit TRBD2. After removal of 3 bases from V and 6 bases from J, the junction contained 5 bases not matched to a gene. CDR1 is SGHNT and CDR2 is YENEEA in the germline V gene. The CDR3 is made up of 15 amino acids. Full variable domain (missing parts from reference TRBV11-3 and TRBJ2-2): EAGVVQSPRYKIIEKKQPVAFWCNPISGHNTLYWYLQNLGQGPELLIRYENEEAVDDSQLPKDRFSAERLKGVDSTLKIQPAELGDSAVYLCASSFSSGNAGELFFGEGSRLTVL.

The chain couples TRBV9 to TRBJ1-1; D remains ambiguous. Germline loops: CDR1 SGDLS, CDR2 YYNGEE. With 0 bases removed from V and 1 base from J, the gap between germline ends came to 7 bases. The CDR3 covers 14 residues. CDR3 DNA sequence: TGTGCCAGCAGCGTAGCTACGACGAACACTGAAGCTTTCTTT. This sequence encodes CASSVATTNTEAFF.

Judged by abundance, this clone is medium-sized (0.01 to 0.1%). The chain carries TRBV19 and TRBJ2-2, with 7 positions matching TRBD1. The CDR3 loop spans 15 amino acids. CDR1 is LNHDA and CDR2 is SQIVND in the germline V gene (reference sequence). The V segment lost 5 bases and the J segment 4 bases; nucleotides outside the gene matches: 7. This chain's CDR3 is CASSVDRAGTGELFF. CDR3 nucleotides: TGTGCCAGTAGTGTTGACAGGGCCGGCACCGGGGAGCTGTTTTTT.

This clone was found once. The CDR3 nucleotides read TGCGCCAGCAGCCCAGGAACAGGGGTGAACACTGAAGCTTTCTTT. It translates to CASSPGTGVNTEAFF. V usage is TRBV5-1 and J usage is TRBJ1-1; TRBD1 matches 7 bases. The J segment lost 0 bases and the V segment lost 4 bases, leaving 6 bases of the junction unmatched. CDR1 is SGHRS and CDR2 is YFSETQ in the germline V gene. CDR3 length: 15 residues.

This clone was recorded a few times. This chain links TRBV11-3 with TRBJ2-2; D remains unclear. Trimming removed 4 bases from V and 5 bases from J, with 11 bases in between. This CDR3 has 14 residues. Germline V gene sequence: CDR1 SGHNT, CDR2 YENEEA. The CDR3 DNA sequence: TGTGCCAGCAGCTACGAGGTTCGGACCGGGGAGCTGTTTTTT. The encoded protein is CASSYEVRTGELFF.

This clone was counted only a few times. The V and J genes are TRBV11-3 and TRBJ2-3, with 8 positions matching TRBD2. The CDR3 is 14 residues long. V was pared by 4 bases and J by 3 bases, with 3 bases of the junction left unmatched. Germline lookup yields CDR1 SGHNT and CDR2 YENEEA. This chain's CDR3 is CASSSSSGTDTQYF. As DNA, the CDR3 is TGTGCCAGCAGCTCGTCTAGCGGGACAGATACGCAGTATTTT. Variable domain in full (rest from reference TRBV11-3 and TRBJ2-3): EAGVVQSPRYKIIEKKQPVAFWCNPISGHNTLYWYLQNLGQGPELLIRYENEEAVDDSQLPKDRFSAERLKGVDSTLKIQPAELGDSAVYLCASSSSSGTDTQYFGPGTRLTVL.